The T cell receptor (beta chain) described here comes from a study of control samples from healthy donors and cancer patients. Assay used: immunoSEQ multiplex PCR; TCRdb lists only in-frame clones, some missing. Of fewer than 95,000 clones in the sample, roughly 86% were seen once. V lost 1 base to trimming and J lost 6 bases, with 8 bases between them. The CDR3 spans 13 residues. CDR1 and CDR2 from the germline V gene are SGHRS and YFSETQ. The rearrangement uses TRBV5-1 and TRBJ2-1; maybe TRBD2 (5 bases). Material: blood. The clonotype originates from a man aged 25-45 years in good health. CDR3 coding DNA: TGCGCCAGCAGCTTGACGGGGAGCAATGAGCAGTTCTTC. It encodes CASSLTGSNEQFF.